The 27 T cell receptor beta chains below come from one sample, sequenced in a study of CD8+CD57+ T cells in acquired aplastic anemia. The template used for profiling TCR beta VDJ and CDR3 was genomic DNA. In TCRdb, the reads were re-called with MiXCR into one record per CDR3 protein. The sample consists of about 470,000 distinct CDR3 sequences, approximately 33% of them appearing once. Only patients with CD8+CD57+ cell expansion on flow cytometry were chosen for sequencing. Sequenced input: sorted CD4+, CD8+, or CD8+CD57+ T cells (not recorded which) from PBMCs. These receptors all stem from a human donor with aplastic anemia.

In its sample, this clonotype was seen a few times. The chain carries TRBV24-1 and TRBJ2-7; TRBD2 aligns across 10 bases. V was pared by 11 bases and J by 5 bases, with 14 bases of the junction left unmatched. The CDR3 contains 15 residues. In germline, CDR1 is KGHDR, CDR2 SFDVKD. Here the CDR3 DNA reads TGTGCCAGCAGGGAGCGGGAGGGCCGGCCCCACGAGCAGTACTTC. As protein: CASREREGRPHEQYF.

With respect to this clonotype: The CDR3 end shows no conserved phenylalanine or tryptophan, and so a read error is likely. Because the CDR3's place on the DNA is in doubt, the DNA is left out and the CDR3 is given as listed by TCRdb. The chain uses TRBV7-9 and TRBJ1-6. The CDR3 is 8 residues long, ends included. Germline CDR1 reads SEHNR; CDR2 reads FQNEAQ (reference sequence). The CDR3 sequence: CASSAVLV.

The sample holds a few counts of this clonotype. The V gene is TRBV9, the J gene TRBJ2-3; 8 bases fit TRBD2. Germline CDR1 SGDLS, CDR2 YYNGEE. This CDR3 spans 15 amino acids. J lost 3 bases, V lost 3 bases, and 6 bases had no gene match. CDR3 sequence reads: CASSEGTRATDTQYF. In DNA form, the CDR3 reads TGTGCCAGCAGCGAGGGGACTAGGGCGACAGATACGCAGTATTTT.

This clonotype has a count of ten or more. The V call is TRBV29-1, the J call TRBJ2-1; 13 bases fit TRBD2. V was pared by 4 bases and J by 0 bases, with 0 bases of the junction left unmatched. This CDR3 spans 15 amino acids. CDR1 and CDR2 from the germline V gene are SQVTM and ANQGSEA. The CDR3 loop is CSVGLAGGSYNEQFF. DNA of the CDR3: TGCAGCGTTGGACTAGCGGGAGGCTCCTACAATGAGCAGTTCTTC.

In its sample, this clonotype was seen a few times. The chain recombines TRBV6-1 with TRBJ1-1; D might be TRBD1 (5 bases). Looked up from germline, CDR1 is MNHNS and CDR2 is SASEGT. The V gene lost 6 bases and the J gene lost 11 bases, with 19 bases spanning the gap. The CDR3 is made up of 13 amino acids. This CDR3 reads CASSVTQGMRAFF. The CDR3, as DNA: TGTGCCAGCAGCGTAACTCAGGGAATGCGCGCTTTCTTT.

Regarding this clonotype: A much larger clonotype is one base distant, so this may be a read error. V usage is TRBV2 and J usage is TRBJ1-2; a possible D gene is TRBD1 (5 bases). Germline V gene data show CDR1 as SNHLY and CDR2 as FYNNEI. The germline V and J ends were trimmed by 9 bases and 4 bases, with 21 bases remaining between them. The CDR3 has 15 residues. In DNA, the CDR3 is TGTGCCAGGAACTGGGGCGGTGCCGAAGGCTATGGCTACACCTTC. Amino acids: CARNWGGAEGYGYTF. The variable domain in full, completed from reference TRBV2 and TRBJ1-2, reads EPEVTQTPSHQVTQMGQEVILRCVPISNHLYFYWYRQILGQKVEFLVSFYNNEISEKSEIFDDQFSVERPDGSNFTLKIRSTKLEDSAMYFCARNWGGAEGYGYTFGSGTRLTVV.

This clonotype showed up many times. The CDR3: CASSPAAGAGNHYEQYF. DNA for the CDR3: TGTGCCAGCAGCCCCGCGGCTGGGGCTGGGAATCACTACGAGCAGTACTTC. The chain links TRBV7-6 to TRBJ2-7, with D possibly TRBD1 on 5 matching bases. Trimming pared 5 bases from V and 3 bases from J, leaving 23 bases between. CDR3 length: 17 amino acids. Germline V gene data show CDR1 as SGHVS and CDR2 as FNYEAQ. Together with reference TRBV7-6 and TRBJ2-7, the CDR3 gives the full variable domain: GAGVSQSPRYKVTKRGQDVALRCDPISGHVSLYWYRQALGQGPEFLTYFNYEAQQDKSGLPNDRFSAERPEGSISTLTIQRTEQRDSAMYRCASSPAAGAGNHYEQYFGPGTRLTVT.

The gene calls are TRBV13 and TRBJ1-3, with TRBD1 matching 10 bases. CDR1 and CDR2 from the germline V gene are PRHDT and FYEKMQ (reference sequence). The CDR3 runs 18 residues. Trimming at V came to 5 bases and at J to 4 bases, leaving 14 bases not matched to a gene. Here the CDR3 reads CASSVSSGTGVLGNTIYF. CDR3 bases: TGTGCCAGCAGCGTTTCCTCCGGGACAGGGGTTCTCGGAAACACCATATATTTT.

The table lists this clonotype with many counts. Written as DNA, the CDR3 is TGTGCCAGCGGGGGACAGGGGGCAGATACGCAGTATTTT. It encodes CASGGQGADTQYF. The chain links TRBV7-3 to TRBJ2-3; TRBD1 matches 11 bases. V lost 8 bases, J lost 4 bases, and 2 bases stayed unmatched. The CDR3 is 13 amino acids. In germline, CDR1 is SGHTA, CDR2 FQGTGA.

The gene calls are TRBV3-1 and TRBJ1-2; D gene ambiguous. V shed 2 bases and J shed 2 bases, with 15 bases lying between them. This CDR3 region has 16 residues. Germline values: CDR1 LGHDT, CDR2 YNNKEL (reference sequence). The CDR3 bases are TGTGCCAGCAGCCAAAACCTTCCTTCTGGGAACTATGGCTACACCTTC. It specifies CASSQNLPSGNYGYTF.

This clonotype was detected only once. The V and J genes are TRBV30 and TRBJ1-1; D remains unclear. The CDR3 is made up of 12 amino acids. The V and J ends lost 3 bases and 2 bases respectively, with 7 bases between them. Germline loops: CDR1 GTSNPN, CDR2 SVGIG (reference sequence). This CDR3 reads CAWSGPNTEAFF. DNA for the CDR3: TGTGCCTGGAGCGGGCCCAACACTGAAGCTTTCTTT.

The chain has TRBV19 and TRBJ1-2, with D possibly matching TRBD1 (5 bases). Germline values: CDR1 LNHDA, CDR2 SQIVND (reference sequence). The ends were cut back, 6 bases at V and 4 bases at J, with 12 bases in the middle. CDR3 size: 13 residues. The CDR3 coding sequence is TGTGCCAGTAGCCAGACAGAAGGCTATGGCTACACCTTC. It translates to CASSQTEGYGYTF.

This clonotype was seen only a few times. The DNA of the CDR3 is TGTGCCAGCAGGACAGGGGTTCAGCCCCAGCATTTT. It codes for CASRTGVQPQHF. This chain joins TRBV2 and TRBJ1-5; TRBD1 aligns across 8 bases. The CDR3 sequence is 12 residues long. With V trimmed by 6 bases and J by 6 bases, 1 base remained unmatched. Looked up from germline, CDR1 is SNHLY and CDR2 is FYNNEI.

About this clonotype itself: This sequence may be a read error, since a much larger clone differs from it by one base. This chain joins TRBV24-1 and TRBJ1-1, with D perhaps matching TRBD1 (6 bases). Germline V gene lookup returns CDR1 KGHDR and CDR2 SFDVKD. CDR3 length equals 17 residues. The CDR3 DNA is TGTGCCACCAGTGATTTGTACAGGGAAGAATTGAACACTGGAGCTTTCTTT. Translation gives CATSDLYREELNTGAFF.

The rearrangement uses TRBV2 and TRBJ2-7; D unresolved. This CDR3 is built from 13 residues. The germline gives CDR1 SNHLY, CDR2 FYNNEI. V gave up 6 bases and J gave up 3 bases, with 12 bases separating them. This CDR3 is CASSAGSSYEQYF. The CDR3 bases are TGTGCCAGCAGCGCAGGTAGTAGCTACGAGCAGTACTTC.

This chain links TRBV2 with TRBJ2-7, with 8 nucleotides matching TRBD1. Germline trimming cut 6 bases from V and 0 bases from J; bases unmatched to any gene: 7. Per the germline V gene, CDR1 is SNHLY and CDR2 is FYNNEI. The CDR3 loop spans 15 amino acids. The CDR3 reads CASSSGQEYSYEQYF. The CDR3 DNA reads as TGTGCCAGCAGCTCGGGACAGGAGTACTCCTACGAGCAGTACTTC.

This clonotype was observed many times. The rearrangement links TRBV20-1 to TRBJ2-7; TRBD1 matches at 11 bases. The CDR3 totals 14 residues. CDR1 is DFQATT, CDR2 SNEGSKA, per germline (reference sequence). V lost 2 bases to trimming and J lost 7 bases; unmatched junction nucleotides: 7. The CDR3, as DNA: TGCAGTGCTAGATCCGGACAGGGGGCGGGGGAGCAGTACTTC. It encodes CSARSGQGAGEQYF.

V and J are TRBV10-3 and TRBJ1-1, with D uncertain. V lost 10 bases, J lost 1 base, and 22 bases lay in between. In germline, CDR1 is ENHRY, CDR2 SYGVKD. The CDR3 contains 16 residues. The chain's CDR3 is CASPGPSNQKNTEAFF. CDR3 nucleotides: TGTGCCAGCCCAGGACCATCAAACCAAAAGAACACTGAAGCTTTCTTT.

This clonotype was counted ten times or more. J is TRBJ1-6 and V is TRBV12-3 or TRBV12-4, with 7 nucleotides matching TRBD1. The CDR3 contains 14 residues. Losses at the gene ends were 6 bases for V and 5 bases for J; bases not matched to a gene: 4. CDR3 sequence reads: CASSPTGDNSPLHF. The CDR3 DNA follows: TGTGCCAGCAGCCCTACAGGGGATAATTCACCCCTCCACTTT.

This clonotype was picked up many times. The genes are TRBV20-1 and TRBJ1-2; a weak D match, TRBD1 (6 bases). V gave up 4 bases and J gave up 0 bases, with 9 bases separating them. The germline V gene has CDR1 DFQATT and CDR2 SNEGSKA (reference sequence). The CDR3 loop spans 13 amino acids. The CDR3 DNA reads as TGCAGTGCTACCGAGGGGGCTAACTATGGCTACACCTTC. Translated: CSATEGANYGYTF.

In this sample, this clonotype turned up many times. The V gene is TRBV6-1, the J gene TRBJ1-2; a possible D gene is TRBD1 (6 bases). The CDR3 is 12 residues long. Germline CDR1 MNHNS, CDR2 SASEGT. Trimming cost V 7 bases and J 5 bases, with 11 bases left between them. The chain's CDR3 is CASMGRGYGYTF. The CDR3 region has the DNA TGTGCCAGCATGGGCAGGGGATATGGCTACACCTTC.

The chain employs TRBV30 and TRBJ1-5; D unclear. V lost 3 bases and J lost 7, with 13 bases in between. The germline CDR1 and CDR2 sequences are GTSNPN and SVGIG (reference sequence). This CDR3 is 13 amino acids long. CDR3 DNA sequence: TGTGCCTGGAGACAAAACAGAAACCAGCCCCAGCATTTT. This codes for CAWRQNRNQPQHF.

The chain joins TRBV2 to TRBJ2-1; D gene ambiguous. Trimming took 7 bases from V and 3 from J, leaving 4 bases between them. There are 11 residues in the CDR3. Germline V gives CDR1 SNHLY, CDR2 FYNNEI. The CDR3 DNA follows: TGTGCCAGCAAGGACTACAATGAGCAGTTCTTC. It translates to CASKDYNEQFF.

This clonotype has ten or more counts. The gene calls are TRBV5-1 and TRBJ1-2; weak D call: TRBD1 (5 bases). This CDR3 region has 13 residues. In germline, CDR1 is SGHRS, CDR2 YFSETQ. Deletions cut 7 bases from V and 8 bases from J, with 18 bases between. CDR3 nucleotide sequence: TGCGCCAGCGGCGAGTGGGACGGGCTAGGCTACACCTTC. This translates into CASGEWDGLGYTF.

This clonotype occurred many times. The V and J genes are TRBV19 and TRBJ2-1, with D perhaps assigned TRBD1 or TRBD2 (6 bases each). The CDR3 contains 15 residues. The germline V and J ends were trimmed by 5 bases and 7 bases, with 18 bases remaining between them. Germline-derived CDR1 and CDR2 are LNHDA and SQIVND (reference sequence). CDR3 sequence (DNA): TGTGCCAGTAGTCGTATACCGAGGGGGGAAAATGAGCAGTTCTTC. Translating it yields CASSRIPRGENEQFF.

The chain employs TRBV11-1 and TRBJ1-1; the match to TRBD1 covers 8 bases. J gave up 4 bases and V 4 bases, and 14 bases lay outside the gene matches. Germline V gives CDR1 SGHAT, CDR2 FQDESV (reference sequence). The CDR3 sequence is 17 residues long. CDR3 sequence: CASSYGQGEVFGTEAFF. The CDR3 region has the DNA TGTGCCAGCAGCTACGGACAGGGCGAGGTGTTTGGCACTGAAGCTTTCTTT.

This clonotype was observed many times. This chain joins TRBV29-1 and TRBJ2-7; 12 bases map to TRBD2. This CDR3 has 16 amino acids. Germline V lookup: CDR1 SQVTM, CDR2 ANQGSEA. The V and J ends lost 4 bases and 4 bases, in that order; junction bases with no gene match: 11. The CDR3, as DNA: TGCAGCGTTGTGAGAATTCTAGCGGGGGGGCCATACGAGCAGTACTTC. It specifies CSVVRILAGGPYEQYF.